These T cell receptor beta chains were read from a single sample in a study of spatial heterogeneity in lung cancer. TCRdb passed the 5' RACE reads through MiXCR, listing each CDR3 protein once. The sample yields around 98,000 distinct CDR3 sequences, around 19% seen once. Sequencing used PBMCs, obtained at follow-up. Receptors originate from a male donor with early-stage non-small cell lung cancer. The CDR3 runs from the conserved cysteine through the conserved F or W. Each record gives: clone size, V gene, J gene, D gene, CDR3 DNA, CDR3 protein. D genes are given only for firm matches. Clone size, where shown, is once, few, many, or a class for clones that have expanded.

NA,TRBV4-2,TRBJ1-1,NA,TGTGCCAGCAGCCAAGTTTCCGGGGGCGCCACTGAAGCTTTCTTT,CASSQVSGGATEAFF
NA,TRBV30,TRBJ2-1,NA,TGTGCCTACGCCCTCGAATATGAGCAGTTCTTC,CAYALEYEQFF
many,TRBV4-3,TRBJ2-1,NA,TGCGCCAGCAGTCCGGACGGCTACAATGAGCAGTTCTTC,CASSPDGYNEQFF
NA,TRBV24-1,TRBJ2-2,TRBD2,TGTGCCACCCTAGCGGGGACCGTGGAGACCGGGGAGCTGTTTTTT,CATLAGTVETGELFF
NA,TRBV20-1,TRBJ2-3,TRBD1,TGCAGTGCGAGTGACAGGGGCGGCACAGATACGCAGTATTTT,CSASDRGGTDTQYF
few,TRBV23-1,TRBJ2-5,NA,TGCGCCAGCAAGAGATGGGAGGAGGGACAGCTACAAGAGACCCAGTACTTC,CASKRWEEGQLQETQYF
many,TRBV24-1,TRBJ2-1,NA,TGTGCCACCAGTGAGCCAACTAGCAACGATGAGCAGTTCTTC,CATSEPTSNDEQFF
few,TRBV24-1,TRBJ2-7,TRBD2,TGTGCCACCTCCGAACGGGGGGGATACGAGCAGTACTTC,CATSERGGYEQYF
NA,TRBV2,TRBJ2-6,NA,TGTGCCAGCGGACAGCACTCTGGGGCCAACGTCCTGACTTTC,CASGQHSGANVLTF
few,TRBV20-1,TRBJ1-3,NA,TGCAGTGCTAGAGATAGGGGGGGACCTGGAAACACCATATATTTT,CSARDRGGPGNTIYF
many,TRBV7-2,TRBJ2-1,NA,TGTGCCAGCAGCTTAGTTTACAATGAGCAGTTCTTC,CASSLVYNEQFF
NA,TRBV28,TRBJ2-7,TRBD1,TGTGCCGTTGGGGTGACAGGGCCCAGCGAGCAGTACTTC,CAVGVTGPSEQYF
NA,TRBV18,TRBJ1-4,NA,TGTGCCAGCTCACCCTCGAGGGATGAAAAACTGTTTTTT,CASSPSRDEKLFF
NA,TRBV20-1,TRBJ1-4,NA,TGCAGTGCTAGAGATCTGGGCCTGGAGGGAAAACTGTTTTTT,CSARDLGLEGKLFF
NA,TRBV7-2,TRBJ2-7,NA,TGTGCCAGCAGCTTAGAAGTCAGGGGTGAACACGAGCAGTACTTC,CASSLEVRGEHEQYF
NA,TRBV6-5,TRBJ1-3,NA,TGTGCCAGCAGTTCCGGCTCCACTGGAAACACCATATATTTT,CASSSGSTGNTIYF
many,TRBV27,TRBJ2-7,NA,TGTGCCAGCAGTTTACGCGGGGTAAGATACGAGCAGTACTTC,CASSLRGVRYEQYF
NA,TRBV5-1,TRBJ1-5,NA,TGCGCCAGCAGCTTGGAGGGCTATAGCAATCAGCCCCAGCATTTT,CASSLEGYSNQPQHF
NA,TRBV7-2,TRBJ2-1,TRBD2,TGTGCCACTTCTTTTGGGAGGGGTAATGAGCAGTTCTTC,CATSFGRGNEQFF
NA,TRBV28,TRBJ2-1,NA,TGTGCCAGCCGGGACACCTCCTACAATGAGCAGTTCTTC,CASRDTSYNEQFF
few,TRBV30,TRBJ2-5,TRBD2,TGTGCCTGGAGTGTACAGACTAGCGTTGGTGAGACCCAGTACTTC,CAWSVQTSVGETQYF
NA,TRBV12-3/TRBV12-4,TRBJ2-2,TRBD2,TGTGCCAGCAGTAGGATTAGCGGGGGGAACACCGGGGAGCTGTTTTTT,CASSRISGGNTGELFF
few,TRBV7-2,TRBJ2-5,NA,TGTGCCAGCAGCCCAGGGACTCCCCGGCCAGAGACCCAGTACTTC,CASSPGTPRPETQYF
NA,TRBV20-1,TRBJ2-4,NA,TGCAGTGCTAGTCCCCAGGGAAGAGTCAAAAACATTCAGTACTTC,CSASPQGRVKNIQYF
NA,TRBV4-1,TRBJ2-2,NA,TGCGCCAGCAGCCCCAAGGCTGAGTATGAAGCGCGACCCGGGGAGCTGTTTTTT,CASSPKAEYEARPGELFF
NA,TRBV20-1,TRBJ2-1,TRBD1,TGCAGTGCATACCCGGGACAGGGATCCTACAATGAGCAGTTCTTC,CSAYPGQGSYNEQFF
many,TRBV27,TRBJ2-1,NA,TGTGCCAGCAGTTTGAGGGCCTACAATGAGCAGTTCTTC,CASSLRAYNEQFF
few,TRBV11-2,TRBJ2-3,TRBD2,TGTGCCAGCAGCCCAAGGACTAGCGCAGATACGCAGTATTTT,CASSPRTSADTQYF
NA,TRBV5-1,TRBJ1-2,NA,TGCGCCAGCAGCTTGGGGGCAAGAACGGGCTACACCTTC,CASSLGARTGYTF
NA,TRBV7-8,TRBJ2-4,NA,TGTGCCAGCAGTTGGACTGAAATCGACGGGGACATTCAGTACTTC,CASSWTEIDGDIQYF
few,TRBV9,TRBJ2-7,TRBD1,TGTGCCAGCAGCGGTCATAGGACAGGAGGTAACGAGCAGTACTTC,CASSGHRTGGNEQYF
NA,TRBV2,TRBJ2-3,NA,TGTGCCAGCAGTGAATTCGGGGGACGGAGCACAGATACGCAGTATTTT,CASSEFGGRSTDTQYF
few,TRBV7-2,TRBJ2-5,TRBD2,TGTGCCAGCAGCTTTTCTAGCGGGGGGGAGACCCAGTACTTC,CASSFSSGGETQYF
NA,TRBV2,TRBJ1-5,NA,TGTGCCAGCAGAACCGGGACGGATAATCAGCCCCAGCATTTT,CASRTGTDNQPQHF
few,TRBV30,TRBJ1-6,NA,TGTGCCTGGAACGTCGGTGGTAGGGCTTCACCCCTCCACTTT,CAWNVGGRASPLHF
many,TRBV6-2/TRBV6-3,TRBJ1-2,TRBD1,TGTGCCAGCAGTTACGACAGGGAAAATCTCTATGGCTACACCTTC,CASSYDRENLYGYTF
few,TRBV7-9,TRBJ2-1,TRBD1,TGTGCCAGCAGCCCCCGAGGGACAGGGGGCTTTATTGAGCAGTTCTTC,CASSPRGTGGFIEQFF
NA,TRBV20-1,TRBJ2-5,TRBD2,TGCAGTGCATCCCCCGGGACTAGCGGGAGAGGGCGGCGAGAGACCCAGTACTTC,CSASPGTSGRGRRETQYF
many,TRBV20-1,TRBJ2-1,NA,TGCAGTGCCCTACGGGAAGGGTATGAGCAGTTCTTC,CSALREGYEQFF
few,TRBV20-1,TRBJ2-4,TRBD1,TGCAGTGCCGAGAAAGGGACAGCCCATTTAGCCAAAAACATTCAGTACTTC,CSAEKGTAHLAKNIQYF
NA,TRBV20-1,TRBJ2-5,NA,TGCAGTGCTAACCGGGTCCAAGAGACCCAGTACTTC,CSANRVQETQYF
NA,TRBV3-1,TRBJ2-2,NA,TGTGCCAGCAGCCATGGGGGCGCGCCCGGGGAGCTGTTTTTT,CASSHGGAPGELFF
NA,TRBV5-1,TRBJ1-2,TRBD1,TGCGCCAGCAGGGCCCGGACAGGGGCGGACTATGGCTACACCTTC,CASRARTGADYGYTF
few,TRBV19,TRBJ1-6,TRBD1,TGTGCCAGCTTAGAGGACAGGGCCTATAATTCACCCCTCCACTTT,CASLEDRAYNSPLHF
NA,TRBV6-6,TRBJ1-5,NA,TGTGCCAGTAAAGGTCCAAATAGCAATCAGCCCCAGCATTTT,CASKGPNSNQPQHF
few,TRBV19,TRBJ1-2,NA,TGTGCCAGTAGTATAGTGGGACGGATTACTTATGGCTACACCTTC,CASSIVGRITYGYTF
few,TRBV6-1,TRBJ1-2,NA,TGTGCCAGCAGTGATGAGGAACAGGGCTACGGCTATGGCTACACCTTC,CASSDEEQGYGYGYTF
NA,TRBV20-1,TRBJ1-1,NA,TGCAGTGCTAGAGATCCCATGAACACTGAAGCTTTCTTT,CSARDPMNTEAFF
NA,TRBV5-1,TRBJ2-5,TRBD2,TGCGCCAGCAGCTTGCCCAGCGGAGGGGTAGCGGGATGGCAGACCCAGTACTTC,CASSLPSGGVAGWQTQYF
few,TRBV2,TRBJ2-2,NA,TGTGCCAGCAGTGCAGAGGTGGCCGGGGAGCTGTTTTTT,CASSAEVAGELFF
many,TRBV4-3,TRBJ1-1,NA,TGCGCCAGCAGCCAAGATCCCTGGAACACTGAAGCTTTCTTT,CASSQDPWNTEAFF
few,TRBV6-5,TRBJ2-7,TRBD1,TGTGCCAGCAGCCGACCCCCAGACAGGGGCCCCTCCTACGAGCAGTACTTC,CASSRPPDRGPSYEQYF
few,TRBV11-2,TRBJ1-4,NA,TGTGCCAGCAGCTTGGAAACAGGGCGATGGGGAGAAAAACTGTTTTTT,CASSLETGRWGEKLFF
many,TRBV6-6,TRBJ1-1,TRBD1,TGTGCCAGCAGCGCCCAGGGGGCTGGAGGCACTGAAGCTTTCTTT,CASSAQGAGGTEAFF
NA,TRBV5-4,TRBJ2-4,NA,TGTGCCAGCAGCTTGGAGACCGCAAACATTCAGTACTTC,CASSLETANIQYF
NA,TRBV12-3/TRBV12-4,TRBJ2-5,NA,TGTGCCAGCAGCCTAGACATCGGAGAGACCCAGTACTTC,CASSLDIGETQYF
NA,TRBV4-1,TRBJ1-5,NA,TGCGCCAGCAGCCAAGGGGGGGGCCGAAATCAGCCCCAGCATTTT,CASSQGGGRNQPQHF
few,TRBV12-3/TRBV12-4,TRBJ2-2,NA,TGTGCCAGCACCCTGACAGCGAACACCGGGGAGCTGTTTTTT,CASTLTANTGELFF
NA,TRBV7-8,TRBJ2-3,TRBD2,TGTGCCAACAGTATCAGACGGGGGGATTCGACAGATACGCAGTATTTT,CANSIRRGDSTDTQYF